Following are 27 T cell receptor beta chains from one sample sequenced in a study of T cell repertoires in cytomegalovirus infection. TCRdb redid the calling of the reads with MiXCR, one entry per CDR3 protein. In the table there are about 440,000 distinct CDR3 sequences, approximately 31% of which are singletons. Sequencing was carried out using PBMCs. The receptors were gathered from a human donor in good health (CMV status not recorded). Some clones in this sample may be carry-over from other donors' samples.

The chain recombines TRBV6-2 or TRBV6-3 with TRBJ2-1; 10 bases are a match to TRBD2. Losses at the gene ends were 7 bases for V and 13 bases for J; bases not matched to a gene: 16. CDR3 length: 15 residues. The germline V gene has CDR1 MNHEY and CDR2 SVGEGT. The CDR3 DNA sequence: TGTGCCAGCACTGAGCGGGGGGGCCGGAGCGAGGATCAGTTCTTC. Protein sequence: CASTERGGRSEDQFF.

In this sample, this clonotype turned up once. The genes are TRBV24-1 and TRBJ1-5, with 7 positions matching TRBD1. This CDR3 region has 15 residues. V was pared by 4 bases and J by 2 bases, with 4 bases of the junction left unmatched. Germline-derived CDR1 and CDR2 are KGHDR and SFDVKD. The CDR3 here is CATSETGLGNQPQHF. CDR3 bases: TGTGCCACCAGTGAGACAGGGCTTGGCAATCAGCCCCAGCATTTT.

As for this clonotype: A single base separates this from a much larger clone, so it may be a read error. The V call is TRBV14, the J call TRBJ2-7; TRBD1 agrees at 8 bases. This CDR3 contains 15 residues. Per the germline V gene, CDR1 is SGHDN and CDR2 is FVKESK. With V trimmed by 9 bases and J by 3 bases, 13 bases remained unmatched. DNA for the CDR3: TGTGCCAGAAGCTTCGGTAGGGACAGGCGCTACGAGCAGTACTTC. As protein: CARSFGRDRRYEQYF.

This clonotype is medium-sized within its sample. The V call is TRBV7-2, the J call TRBJ2-5; D possibly corresponds to TRBD2 (7 bases). Deletions cut 3 bases from V and 5 bases from J, with 13 bases between. The CDR3 has 14 amino acids. The germline CDR1 and CDR2 sequences are SGHTA and FQGNSA. CDR3 sequence reads: CASSFGGPQETQYF. CDR3 DNA: TGTGCCAGCAGCTTCGGGGGGCCGCAGGAGACCCAGTACTTC.

This chain links TRBV12-3 or TRBV12-4 with TRBJ1-1, with unresolved D. Deletions cut 3 bases from V and 1 base from J, with 12 bases between. This CDR3 region has 15 residues. The CDR3: CASSFEATKNTEAFF. The CDR3 DNA follows: TGTGCCAGCAGTTTTGAGGCAACCAAGAACACTGAAGCTTTCTTT.

A note on this clonotype: A read error is possible here, since a much larger clone lies one base away. The CDR3 spells CASGPDRAYDQYF. CDR3 in DNA: TGTGCTAGTGGTCCCGACAGGGCCTACGATCAGTACTTC. The chain combines TRBV12-5 with TRBJ2-7, with 7 bases lining up with TRBD1. Germline-derived CDR1 and CDR2 are LGHNT and FRNRAP. CDR3 length: 13 residues.

This clonotype was found many times. The chain combines TRBV20-1 with TRBJ2-7; possibly TRBD2 for D (5 bases). The V gene lost 0 bases and the J gene lost 3 bases, with 12 bases spanning the gap. Germline V lookup: CDR1 DFQATT, CDR2 SNEGSKA (reference sequence). The CDR3 is made up of 14 amino acids. As DNA, the CDR3 is TGCAGTGCTAGAGATGGTGAGAGGGACTACGAGCAGTACTTC. Amino acid sequence: CSARDGERDYEQYF.

This clonotype was seen more than once but under ten times. This chain uses TRBV11-2 with TRBJ2-7, with 7 nucleotides matching TRBD2. The CDR3 is made up of 15 amino acids. Per germline, CDR1 SGHAT and CDR2 FQNNGV. V gave up 3 bases and J gave up 2 bases; unmatched junction bases: 7. The CDR3 sequence: CASSLGEGTAYEQYF. The CDR3 DNA is TGTGCCAGCAGCTTGGGGGAGGGGACGGCCTACGAGCAGTACTTC. Full variable domain (outside the CDR3, taken from reference TRBV11-2 and TRBJ2-7): EAGVAQSPRYKIIEKRQSVAFWCNPISGHATLYWYQQILGQGPKLLIQFQNNGVVDDSQLPKDRFSAERLKGVDSTLKIQPAKLEDSAVYLCASSLGEGTAYEQYFGPGTRLTVT.

This clonotype has only a few counts. The gene calls are TRBV7-8 and TRBJ2-5; perhaps TRBD2 as D (6 bases). This CDR3 has 16 amino acids. Germline values: CDR1 SGHVS, CDR2 FQNEAQ. The V gene lost 3 bases and the J gene lost 5 bases, with 19 bases spanning the gap. CDR3 in amino acids: CASSFRGTLPGETQYF. In DNA form, the CDR3 reads TGTGCCAGCAGCTTTAGAGGGACTCTCCCCGGGGAGACCCAGTACTTC.

CDR3 bases: TGCAGTGCTAGAGAGCTGACAGGGAAGAGGAGCTCCTACGAGCAGTACTTC. It is translated as CSARELTGKRSSYEQYF. The genes are TRBV20-1 and TRBJ2-7; 7 bases match TRBD1. V lost 0 bases to trimming and J lost 0 bases; unmatched junction nucleotides: 11. CDR3 length: 17 amino acids. Germline V gives CDR1 DFQATT, CDR2 SNEGSKA (reference sequence).

The chain couples TRBV5-6 to TRBJ2-1; D is possibly TRBD1 (6 bases). V was shortened by 4 bases and J by 14 bases, with 13 bases between the two germline ends. The CDR3 covers 11 residues. CDR1 and CDR2 (germline): SGHDT, YYEEEE. The CDR3 loop reads CASSIRQVEFF. DNA of the CDR3: TGTGCCAGCAGCATACGACAGGTAGAGTTCTTC.

This clonotype was recorded at least ten times. V gene TRBV7-6 combines with J gene TRBJ2-5; D unresolved. Trimming stripped 6 bases from V and 5 bases from J, with 22 bases between. The CDR3 runs 16 residues. Germline CDR1 SGHVS, CDR2 FNYEAQ. The CDR3 reads CASRKSADPLSETQYF. The CDR3 DNA sequence: TGTGCCAGCAGAAAATCTGCGGACCCCCTATCCGAGACCCAGTACTTC.

This clonotype was found a few times. The chain has TRBV28 and TRBJ1-2; D call uncertain. CDR3 size: 14 residues. CDR1 is MDHEN and CDR2 is SYDVKM in the germline V gene. The ends were cut back, 3 bases at V and 1 base at J, with 9 bases in the middle. CDR3 coding DNA: TGTGCCAGCAGTTTGTCGGGATTTAACTATGGCTACACCTTC. This sequence encodes CASSLSGFNYGYTF.

The rearrangement links TRBV5-1 to TRBJ2-7, with TRBD2 matching over 11 bases. The CDR3 totals 16 residues. Losses at the gene ends were 4 bases for V and 7 bases for J; bases not matched to a gene: 13. In germline, CDR1 is SGHRS, CDR2 YFSETQ. CDR3 loop: CASSPSSSGGPGEQYF. The CDR3 nucleotides are TGCGCCAGCAGCCCAAGCTCTAGCGGGGGGCCGGGGGAGCAGTACTTC.

The rearrangement joins TRBV20-1 to TRBJ1-1, with 8 bases matching TRBD1. CDR3 length: 17 residues. Germline V CDR1 and CDR2: DFQATT, SNEGSKA (reference sequence). Unmatched junction bases numbered 15, after V lost 6 bases and J lost 0 bases. The chain's CDR3 is CSADLLRTGWMNTEAFF. The CDR3 DNA follows: TGCAGTGCCGACCTATTAAGGACAGGGTGGATGAACACTGAAGCTTTCTTT.

CDR3 amino acids: CASSQVRGQGAKYEQYF. DNA for the CDR3: TGTGCCAGCAGCCAGGTGCGTGGACAGGGGGCTAAGTACGAGCAGTACTTC. V gene TRBV14 combines with J gene TRBJ2-7, with 11 bases that match TRBD1. V trimming: 3 bases; J trimming: 4 bases; junction bases outside the gene matches: 11. CDR3 length: 17 residues. The germline gives CDR1 SGHDN, CDR2 FVKESK. Using reference TRBV14 and TRBJ2-7 for the parts outside the CDR3, the full variable domain is EAGVTQFPSHSVIEKGQTVTLRCDPISGHDNLYWYRRVMGKEIKFLLHFVKESKQDESGMPNNRFLAERTGGTYSTLKVQPAELEDSGVYFCASSQVRGQGAKYEQYFGPGTRLTVT.

The chain has TRBV6-6 and TRBJ1-2; D remains unclear. Germline V gene sequence: CDR1 MNHNY, CDR2 SVGAGI (reference sequence). V was cut by 4 bases and J by 0 bases, with 9 bases left in between. The CDR3 runs to 14 residues. Here the CDR3 DNA reads TGTGCCAGCAGTTTCGCAGCTCCTAACTATGGCTACACCTTC. It yields the protein CASSFAAPNYGYTF.

In its sample, this clonotype was seen a few times. The chain joins TRBV19 to TRBJ1-5, with D maybe TRBD1 (6 bases). This CDR3 comprises 16 residues. Between the trimmed V and J ends, which lost 7 bases and 4 bases, there was a span of 20 bases. Germline lookup yields CDR1 LNHDA and CDR2 SQIVND (reference sequence). CDR3 DNA sequence: TGTGCCAGTACTATGGTAGGGGGACGGGGAAATCAGCCCCAGCATTTT. Translated: CASTMVGGRGNQPQHF. The full variable domain, completed using reference TRBV19 and TRBJ1-5, is DGGITQSPKYLFRKEGQNVTLSCEQNLNHDAMYWYRQDPGQGLRLIYYSQIVNDFQKGDIAEGYSVSREKKESFPLTVTSAQKNPTAFYLCASTMVGGRGNQPQHFGDGTRLSIL.

V usage is TRBV6-1 and J usage is TRBJ1-4; TRBD1 agrees at 11 bases. The germline V gene has CDR1 MNHNS and CDR2 SASEGT. J gave up 12 bases and V 7 bases, and 13 bases lay outside the gene matches. The CDR3 runs to 15 residues. DNA of the CDR3: TGTGCCAGCACCCTCCGGGACAGGGGGTTGAAAGAACTGTTTTTT. Protein product: CASTLRDRGLKELFF.

A few counts support this clonotype. This chain connects TRBV4-1 to TRBJ2-6; 8 nucleotides match TRBD1. After removal of 1 base from V and 3 bases from J, the junction contained 5 bases not matched to a gene. The CDR3 runs 17 residues. CDR1 and CDR2 (germline): MGHRA, YSYEKL. The CDR3 protein is CASSQGTGIGGANVLTF. In DNA, the CDR3 is TGCGCCAGCAGCCAAGGGACAGGGATTGGTGGGGCCAACGTCCTGACTTTC.

As to this clonotype: No conserved phenylalanine or tryptophan is present at the end of the CDR3, so a read error is the likely explanation. Because the CDR3's place on the DNA is in doubt, the DNA is left out and the CDR3 is given as listed by TCRdb. The chain uses TRBV7-6 and TRBJ2-1; the tabulated D call, TRBD2, remains unverified against the DNA. The CDR3 region is 17 residues in length, termini included. Germline V CDR1 and CDR2: SGHVS, FNYEAQ. The CDR3 sequence: CASSAGPRDGPYKEPLL.

V is TRBV29-1 and J is TRBJ2-1, with D perhaps TRBD2 (5 bases). This CDR3 has 15 amino acids. With 1 base removed from V and 8 bases from J, the gap between germline ends came to 18 bases. Germline V CDR1 and CDR2: SQVTM, ANQGSEA. CDR3 coding DNA: TGCAGCGTTGAAGTGGTACCCCCCCCGCGGGATGAGCAGTTCTTC. This translates into CSVEVVPPPRDEQFF.

In the case of this clonotype: A junction boundary mismatches the germline segment, possibly from a read error. The chain links TRBV19 to TRBJ2-1; no firm D call. Germline CDR1 reads LNHDA; CDR2 reads SQIVND (reference sequence). The CDR3 is 14 residues long. The CDR3 nucleotides read TGTGCCAGTAGGAGCCAACCCAACTACAATGAGAAGTTCTTC. Translated, it gives CASRSQPNYNEKFF.

J is TRBJ2-5 and V is TRBV11-2; 7 positions match TRBD2. CDR1 is SGHAT and CDR2 is FQNNGV in the germline V gene. The CDR3 has 15 residues. V trimming: 5 bases; J trimming: 5 bases; junction bases outside the gene matches: 11. The CDR3: CASSQESGGPETQYF. The CDR3 DNA sequence: TGTGCCAGCAGCCAAGAATCGGGGGGTCCGGAGACCCAGTACTTC.

This clonotype occurred a few times. The rearrangement joins TRBV7-8 to TRBJ1-6; TRBD1 agrees at 7 bases. The germline gives CDR1 SGHVS, CDR2 FQNEAQ. V shed 2 bases and J 5 bases; nucleotides not matched to a gene: 6. The CDR3 loop spans 16 amino acids. CDR3 residues: CASSLNPGQNNSPLHF. DNA for the CDR3: TGTGCCAGCAGCTTAAACCCGGGACAGAATAATTCACCCCTCCACTTT.

The rearrangement uses TRBV7-8 and TRBJ2-7, with a tentative D call TRBD1 (5 bases). Germline V gene lookup returns CDR1 SGHVS and CDR2 FQNEAQ. V gave up 0 bases and J gave up 0 bases, with 9 bases separating them. The CDR3 is made up of 15 amino acids. The CDR3 DNA reads TGTGCCAGCAGCTTAGCTGGACACCACTCCTACGAGCAGTACTTC. Translated: CASSLAGHHSYEQYF. The full variable domain, completed using reference TRBV7-8 and TRBJ2-7, is GAGVSQSPRYKVAKRGQDVALRCDPISGHVSLFWYQQALGQGPEFLTYFQNEAQLDKSGLPSDRFFAERPEGSVSTLKIQRTQQEDSAVYLCASSLAGHHSYEQYFGPGTRLTVT.

As to this clonotype: Given the absence of the conserved phenylalanine or tryptophan at the CDR3 end, a read error is likely. The rearrangement links TRBV19 to TRBJ2-1; 10 nucleotides agree with TRBD1. The CDR3 is 15 amino acids. Germline V gene lookup returns CDR1 LNHDA and CDR2 SQIVND (reference sequence). V lost 3 bases and J lost 6; bases outside the gene matches: 5. In DNA, the CDR3 is TGTGCCAGTAGTATGTTCCGGGACAGGGGCAATGAGCAGTTCTTA. Protein product: CASSMFRDRGNEQFL.